The 16 T cell receptor beta chains below come from one sample, sequenced in a study of blood T cell repertoires in COVID-19. Only in-frame clones appear in the TCRdb table, and some are missing; sequencing was by immunoSEQ multiplex PCR. Altogether over 200,000 clones are present, approximately 90% being singletons, with the ten largest covering approximately 12%. Sequencing was done on a sample of peripheral blood. All receptors derive from a woman in her late teens or twenties who had recovered from COVID-19.

The genes are TRBV15 and TRBJ1-3; TRBD1 is a possible D gene (6 bases). The CDR3 runs to 16 residues. V was shortened by 3 bases and J by 0 bases, with 12 bases between the two germline ends. Per germline, CDR1 LNHNV and CDR2 YYDKDF (reference sequence). The CDR3 region is CATSSTTGSSGNTIYF. The CDR3 nucleotides are TGTGCCACCAGCAGTACCACAGGGTCCTCTGGAAACACCATATATTTT.

The chain employs TRBV2 and TRBJ1-5; D not resolved. Germline assignment: CDR1 SNHLY and CDR2 FYNNEI. With 0 bases removed from V and 6 bases from J, the gap between germline ends came to 12 bases. The CDR3 totals 15 residues. The CDR3 DNA sequence: TGTGCCAGCAGTGAAGCGCGGTCAGATGCTCAGCCCCAGCATTTT. Residues: CASSEARSDAQPQHF.

This clone is deemed medium-sized (0.01 to 0.1%). The chain carries TRBV23-1 and TRBJ1-5, with 10 bases aligning to TRBD1. TRBV23-1 is labeled an ORF, and its function is uncertain. The CDR3 has 13 amino acids. With V trimmed by 5 bases and J by 7 bases, 2 bases remained unmatched. Written as DNA, the CDR3 is TGCGCCAGCAGTTGGACAGGGGGGCAGCCCCAGCATTTT. Residues: CASSWTGGQPQHF.

This chain links TRBV13 with TRBJ1-2, with D perhaps matching TRBD1 (5 bases). The germline V gene encodes CDR1 PRHDT and CDR2 FYEKMQ (reference sequence). CDR3 size: 15 residues. V was shortened by 1 base and J by 2 bases, with 11 bases between the two germline ends. CDR3 residues: CASSLESEGNYGYTF. The CDR3 DNA sequence: TGTGCCAGCAGCTTAGAATCGGAGGGGAACTATGGCTACACCTTC.

The chain employs TRBV30 and TRBJ1-5; the D is unclear. Per the germline V gene, CDR1 is GTSNPN and CDR2 is SVGIG (reference sequence). The V end was cut by 4 bases, the J end by 2 bases, with 12 bases between. The CDR3 is made up of 14 amino acids. The CDR3 region has the DNA TGTGCCTGGAATGGAGGGTTTGGCAATCAGCCCCAGCATTTT. This translates into CAWNGGFGNQPQHF.

The chain joins TRBV7-9 to TRBJ1-4; D may be TRBD1 (5 bases). This CDR3 comprises 17 residues. CDR1 and CDR2 (germline): SEHNR, FQNEAQ (reference sequence). V was clipped by 4 bases and J by 0 bases, with 15 bases between them. The CDR3 DNA sequence: TGTGCCAGCAGCTCTTGGTTAGGGGTTACAACTAATGAAAAACTGTTTTTT. Protein sequence: CASSSWLGVTTNEKLFF.

This clone was detected a few times. CDR3 sequence (DNA): TGTGCCAGCAGCCAGGCAGGGGGCACTGAAGCTTTCTTT. It yields the protein CASSQAGGTEAFF. The chain carries TRBV3-1 (or the pseudogene TRBV3-2) and TRBJ1-1; 7 bases agree with TRBD1. V lost 3 bases, J lost 4 bases, and 2 bases stayed unmatched. This CDR3 is 13 amino acids long. The germline gives CDR1 LGHDT, CDR2 YNNKEL (reference sequence).

This chain uses TRBV9 with TRBJ1-2, with D tentatively TRBD1 (5 bases). CDR1 and CDR2 from the germline V gene are SGDLS and YYNGEE. Trimming took off 3 bases at V and 1 base at J, with 19 bases between the two ends. The CDR3 runs to 17 residues. DNA for the CDR3: TGTGCCAGCAGCGGGGGACCTAGCGGCCAAAATAACTATGGCTACACCTTC. Its protein product is CASSGGPSGQNNYGYTF.

The chain uses TRBV27 and TRBJ2-5; D is undetermined. Trimming pared 9 bases from V and 6 bases from J, leaving 26 bases between. This CDR3 region has 16 residues. The V gene's germline CDR1 is MNHEY and CDR2 SMNVEV (reference sequence). CDR3 residues: CARLDFTWSWFKTQYF. DNA of the CDR3: TGTGCCAGATTAGACTTCACGTGGTCTTGGTTTAAGACCCAGTACTTC.

This clone was observed a single time. The V and J genes are TRBV5-4 and TRBJ2-7, with a weak D call TRBD1 (5 bases). V was clipped by 2 bases and J by 7 bases, with 13 bases between them. The CDR3 is 13 residues long. Germline CDR1 reads SGHNT; CDR2 reads YYREEE (reference sequence). The CDR3 bases are TGTGCCAGCAGCTTCGTGGCAGGGCGGGAGCAGTACTTC. It translates to CASSFVAGREQYF. Full variable domain (rest looked up from reference TRBV5-4 and TRBJ2-7): ETGVTQSPTHLIKTRGQQVTLRCSSQSGHNTVSWYQQALGQGPQFIFQYYREEENGRGNFPPRFSGLQFPNYSSELNVNALELDDSALYLCASSFVAGREQYFGPGTRLTVT.

In DNA, the CDR3 is TGTGCCTGGGGGACAGGACTGAACACTGAAGCTTTCTTT. Encoded protein: CAWGTGLNTEAFF. The V gene is TRBV30, the J gene TRBJ1-1; 8 nucleotides match TRBD1. Germline CDR1 GTSNPN, CDR2 SVGIG (reference sequence). V lost 5 bases to trimming and J lost 0 bases; unmatched junction nucleotides: 2. CDR3 size: 13 residues.

The chain joins TRBV10-3 to TRBJ2-3, with D unresolved. CDR1 is ENHRY and CDR2 is SYGVKD in the germline V gene. With 2 bases removed from V and 2 bases from J, the gap between germline ends came to 11 bases. This CDR3 contains 15 residues. The CDR3 reads CAISEKLYDTDTQYF. The CDR3 nucleotides are TGTGCCATCAGTGAGAAACTTTATGACACAGATACGCAGTATTTT.

This clone came up a few times. The chain joins TRBV6-5 to TRBJ2-1, with TRBD2 matching over 13 bases. Germline CDR1 reads MNHEY; CDR2 reads SVGAGI. V was clipped by 6 bases and J by 6 bases; unmatched bases: 2. This CDR3 comprises 14 residues. CDR3 nucleotides: TGTGCCAGCAGCGGACTAGCGGGAGTCAATGAGCAGTTCTTC. It encodes CASSGLAGVNEQFF.

This chain connects TRBV5-4 to TRBJ2-1; D uncertain. The CDR3 extends over 15 amino acids. The V end lost 1 base, the J end lost 0 bases, and 8 bases lay between the germline ends. Germline assignment: CDR1 SGHNT and CDR2 YYREEE (reference sequence). The CDR3 protein is CASSLLVSSYNEQFF. The DNA for the CDR3 is TGTGCCAGCAGCTTGTTGGTTAGCTCCTACAATGAGCAGTTCTTC.

The chain employs TRBV7-2 and TRBJ1-2; D may be TRBD1 (5 bases). Trimming stripped 8 bases from V and 4 bases from J, with 14 bases between. This CDR3 is built from 13 residues. The germline V gene has CDR1 SGHTA and CDR2 FQGNSA. The CDR3 region has the DNA TGTGCCAGCTTCTCCAGGGTGAGCTATGGCTACACCTTC. As protein: CASFSRVSYGYTF.

This clone was picked up one time. The V call is TRBV29-1, the J call TRBJ2-7; possibly TRBD2 for D (5 bases). CDR3 length: 11 residues. CDR1 SQVTM and CDR2 ANQGSEA come from the germline V gene. Trimming shortened V by 6 bases and J by 0 bases, and 6 bases separated the two germline ends. The CDR3: CSVGSSYEQYF. In DNA form, the CDR3 reads TGCAGCGTAGGGAGCTCCTACGAGCAGTACTTC.